This entry lists 9 T cell receptor beta chains sequenced from one sample in a study of CD8 T cells in ankylosing spondylitis. TCRdb processed the 5' RACE reads anew with MiXCR; each CDR3 protein has one entry. The sample contains under 55,000 distinct CDR3 sequences, approximately 7% of which appear only once. The sample taken for sequencing was blood, either unsorted or a sorted T cell fraction (not recorded which). These receptors all stem from a female donor with ankylosing spondylitis or in good health (not recorded which).

This clonotype was counted at least ten times. This chain uses TRBV5-1 with TRBJ1-1; tentative D call: TRBD1 (6 bases). CDR3 length: 17 amino acids. Germline-derived CDR1 and CDR2 are SGHRS and YFSETQ. V lost 7 bases and J 1 base, leaving 23 bases between the germline ends. CDR3 nucleotide sequence: TGCGCCAGCGGCCCTAAACAGGGAAGCGCTGGGAACACTGAAGCTTTCTTT. Residues: CASGPKQGSAGNTEAFF.

This clonotype was detected ten times or more. V gene TRBV20-1 combines with J gene TRBJ2-2; D tentatively fits TRBD1 or TRBD2 (5 bases each). Germline V lookup: CDR1 DFQATT, CDR2 SNEGSKA (reference sequence). The CDR3 is made up of 14 amino acids. V shed 2 bases and J shed 1 base, with 8 bases lying between them. As DNA, the CDR3 is TGCAGTGCTAGACCTGGGGGGAACACCGGGGAGCTGTTTTTT. This encodes CSARPGGNTGELFF.

This clonotype was observed at least ten times. The chain links TRBV29-1 to TRBJ2-2; 8 bases map to TRBD1. The CDR3 length is 19 residues. Trimming took 4 bases from V and 2 from J; bases not matched to a gene: 18. Germline V gives CDR1 SQVTM, CDR2 ANQGSEA. The CDR3 nucleotides are TGCAGCGTTGTCATCCTTGTATCTTTAGGGACAGGAAACACCGGGGAGCTGTTTTTT. This codes for CSVVILVSLGTGNTGELFF.

This clonotype has ten or more counts. The V and J genes are TRBV20-1 and TRBJ1-6; 9 nucleotides line up with TRBD1. CDR3 length equals 13 residues. Germline V gene data show CDR1 as DFQATT and CDR2 as SNEGSKA (reference sequence). With 3 bases clipped from V and 7 bases from J, the junction kept 1 base outside the gene matches. The CDR3 protein is CSARDRGNSPLHF. The CDR3 coding sequence is TGCAGTGCTAGGGACAGGGGAAATTCACCCCTCCACTTT.

This clonotype occurred many times. The chain carries TRBV28 and TRBJ2-7; D unclear. The length of the CDR3 is 12 residues. CDR1 is MDHEN and CDR2 is SYDVKM in the germline V gene. V lost 2 bases to trimming and J lost 6 bases, with 8 bases between them. The CDR3, as DNA: TGTGCCAGCAGTTTAAAAGGACGCGAGCAGTACGTC. Protein: CASSLKGREQYV.

This clonotype was detected only a few times. The genes are TRBV10-3 and TRBJ2-1; tentatively, D is TRBD1 or TRBD2 (5 bases each). CDR1 and CDR2 (germline): ENHRY, SYGVKD. This CDR3 spans 15 amino acids. V was trimmed by 0 bases and J by 2 bases, leaving 8 bases between them. Here the CDR3 reads CAISESRGAYNEQFF. The CDR3 DNA follows: TGTGCCATCAGTGAGTCGAGGGGCGCCTACAATGAGCAGTTCTTC.

This clonotype was seen at least ten times. The chain joins TRBV20-1 to TRBJ1-3; D gene ambiguous. Germline-derived CDR1 and CDR2 are DFQATT and SNEGSKA (reference sequence). The V and J ends lost 0 bases and 0 bases respectively, with 12 bases between them. The CDR3 length is 16 residues. In DNA form, the CDR3 reads TGCAGTGCTAGAGAAAAAGGTATCTACTCTGGAAACACCATATATTTT. Protein: CSAREKGIYSGNTIYF.

This clonotype showed up many times. The chain carries TRBV4-3 and TRBJ2-6; unclear D gene. In germline, CDR1 is LGHNA, CDR2 YSLEER. CDR3 length equals 18 residues. The ends were cut back, 0 bases at V and 1 base at J, with 13 bases in the middle. The CDR3 region has the DNA TGCGCCAGCAGCCAAGACCCGATGAGCCGATCTGGGGCCAACGTCCTGACTTTC. Residues: CASSQDPMSRSGANVLTF.

This clonotype occurred many times. The genes are TRBV4-1 and TRBJ2-1; D unclear. V gave up 4 bases and J gave up 1 base, with 14 bases separating them. The CDR3 extends over 16 amino acids. Germline V gene sequence: CDR1 MGHRA, CDR2 YSYEKL. CDR3 nucleotide sequence: TGCGCCAGCAGCCCACTTGCCGGCAGATCCTACAATGAGCAGTTCTTC. Translation gives CASSPLAGRSYNEQFF.